What follows is one TCR beta chain and its context. Its antigen remains unidentified. This record comes from a study of a mutant IDH1 vaccine in newly diagnosed glioma. In the study overall: Beginning 4-6 weeks after radiotherapy alone, or with temozolomide cycles, vaccination took place. Therapy received beforehand was radiotherapy, temozolomide, or both, with most patients given both.

Stated time point: week 5, during vaccination. Topical imiquimod was applied with each vaccine dose, which held 300 ug of mutant IDH1 20-mer peptide. Here immunoSEQ multiplex PCR was the method, and the copy in TCRdb shows in-frame clones only, minus some. The sample records over 35,000 clones, roughly 90% being singletons. Germline CDR1 reads SGHVS; CDR2 reads FQNEAQ. CDR3 size: 18 residues. Trimming removed 7 bases from V and 3 bases from J; junction bases left unmatched: 17. The clonotype comes from a man aged 45-65 years with glioma. This specimen was PBMCs, taken from a glioma patient whose treatment included an IDH1 peptide vaccine. The chain recombines TRBV7-8 with TRBJ2-7; TRBD2 aligns across 11 bases. The CDR3 DNA reads TGTGCCAGCACCATCGGGGGACTAGCGGTCCGCCGAAGCTACGAGCAGTACTTC. Its translation is CASTIGGLAVRRSYEQYF.